This passage covers 22 T cell receptor beta chains from one sample sequenced in a study of Ad26.COV2.S vaccination and SARS-CoV-2 variants. Libraries were prepared by immunoSEQ multiplex PCR; TCRdb keeps only in-frame clonotypes and omits some of them. The sample holds approximately 350,000 clones, around 82% seen once. Treatment given: over 15 received Ad26.COV2.S at low or high dose, single or two shots; five or six received placebo; per-sample allocation not given. After the first vaccine or placebo injection, samples were drawn on day 63. The specimen comprised peripheral blood, sampled in a trial of Ad26.COV2.S vaccine versus placebo. Receptors originate from a person aged 18-65 years who received the Ad26.COV2.S COVID-19 vaccine or a placebo.

The chain links TRBV6-5 to TRBJ1-3; possibly TRBD1 for D (5 bases). Germline V gene data show CDR1 as MNHEY and CDR2 as SVGAGI. CDR3 length: 14 residues. Trimming stripped 4 bases from V and 2 bases from J, with 9 bases between. CDR3: CASSFQGPGNTIYF. The CDR3 nucleotides are TGTGCCAGCAGTTTCCAGGGACCTGGAAACACCATATATTTT.

The chain is built from TRBV11-2 and TRBJ2-3, with 9 bases matching TRBD2. The germline V gene has CDR1 SGHAT and CDR2 FQNNGV. The CDR3 runs 16 residues. J was trimmed by 1 base and V by 5 bases; bases with no gene match: 7. CDR3 in amino acids: CASSLLAGLGTDTQYF. The CDR3 DNA sequence: TGTGCCAGCAGCCTTCTAGCGGGGCTCGGCACAGATACGCAGTATTTT.

V usage is TRBV6-4 and J usage is TRBJ2-3; either TRBD1 or TRBD2 may fit D (5 bases each). The CDR3 consists of 15 residues. V lost 3 bases, J lost 1 base, and 11 bases lay in between. The V gene's germline CDR1 is MRHNA and CDR2 SNTAGT. The CDR3 sequence: CASSEFMGGTDTQYF. CDR3 sequence (DNA): TGTGCCAGCAGTGAATTTATGGGGGGCACAGATACGCAGTATTTT.

The V and J genes are TRBV4-2 and TRBJ2-5; 7 nucleotides line up with TRBD1. J gave up 4 bases and V 1 base, and 18 bases lay outside the gene matches. In germline, CDR1 is LGHNA, CDR2 YNFKEQ. This CDR3 has 19 amino acids. The CDR3, as DNA: TGTGCCAGCAGCCAAGCCATTTTCATCCGGACAGGACTTACAGAGACCCAGTACTTC. Its protein is CASSQAIFIRTGLTETQYF.

In this sample, this clone turned up once. V usage is TRBV4-1 and J usage is TRBJ1-1; no clear D gene. The germline V and J ends were trimmed by 3 bases and 2 bases, with 7 bases remaining between them. There are 13 residues in the CDR3. Germline-derived CDR1 and CDR2 are MGHRA and YSYEKL. In nucleotides, the CDR3 is TGCGCCAGCAGCCATTGGGCTAACACTGAAGCTTTCTTT. Amino acid sequence: CASSHWANTEAFF.

The J gene is TRBJ2-2, the V gene TRBV7-8, with TRBD2 matching over 11 bases. CDR3 length equals 18 residues. Germline assignment: CDR1 SGHVS and CDR2 FQNEAQ. The V and J ends lost 2 bases and 0 bases, in that order; junction bases with no gene match: 5. The CDR3 sequence: CASSLYLAGGTNTGELFF. The CDR3 DNA sequence: TGTGCCAGCAGCTTATATCTAGCGGGGGGCACGAACACCGGGGAGCTGTTTTTT.

The chain employs TRBV29-1 and TRBJ2-7, with 10 bases that match TRBD1. The CDR3 consists of 14 residues. The V segment lost 5 bases and the J segment 4 bases; nucleotides outside the gene matches: 8. Germline CDR1 and CDR2: SQVTM and ANQGSEA. In nucleotides, the CDR3 is TGCAGCGTTCGCACCGGGACAGGGGCGTACGAGCAGTACTTC. The encoded protein is CSVRTGTGAYEQYF.

This chain uses TRBV3-1 (or the pseudogene TRBV3-2) with TRBJ2-7; perhaps D is TRBD1 or TRBD2 (6 bases each). The CDR3 loop spans 12 amino acids. V was shortened by 7 bases and J by 5 bases, with 12 bases between the two germline ends. Germline values: CDR1 LGHDT, CDR2 YNNKEL (reference sequence). The CDR3 spells CASTTRGDEQYF. Written as DNA, the CDR3 is TGTGCCAGCACGACTAGGGGGGACGAGCAGTACTTC.

This sequence joins TRBV7-8 and TRBJ1-3, with 7 positions matching TRBD1. The CDR3 contains 17 residues. With V trimmed by 4 bases and J by 2 bases, 11 bases remained unmatched. Germline V CDR1 and CDR2: SGHVS, FQNEAQ. This chain's CDR3 is CASSSPGGTEAGNTIYF. The CDR3, as DNA: TGTGCCAGCAGCTCTCCTGGCGGGACAGAGGCTGGAAACACCATATATTTT.

The V gene is TRBV7-7, the J gene TRBJ1-3, with 7 positions matching TRBD1. The J segment lost 1 base and the V segment lost 5 bases, leaving 5 bases of the junction unmatched. The germline gives CDR1 SSHAT, CDR2 FNYEAQ (reference sequence). The CDR3 covers 15 residues. CDR3 sequence reads: CASSPTGASGNTIYF. The CDR3 DNA follows: TGTGCCAGCAGCCCTACAGGGGCATCTGGAAACACCATATATTTT.

A few counts support this clone. The chain recombines TRBV3-1 (or the pseudogene TRBV3-2) with TRBJ1-2; D is ambiguous. V gave up 7 bases and J gave up 2 bases, with 8 bases separating them. Germline V gene sequence: CDR1 LGHDT, CDR2 YNNKEL (reference sequence). This CDR3 has 12 amino acids. The CDR3 sequence: CASNRGNYGYTF. DNA for the CDR3: TGTGCCAGCAATCGGGGAAACTATGGCTACACCTTC.

The chain couples TRBV7-9 to TRBJ1-2, with D tentatively TRBD1 (6 bases). V lost 5 bases, J lost 1 base, and 14 bases lay in between. The germline gives CDR1 SEHNR, CDR2 FQNEAQ (reference sequence). This CDR3 comprises 15 residues. CDR3: CASSPWTAFNYGYTF. The CDR3 coding sequence is TGTGCCAGCAGCCCATGGACAGCTTTTAACTATGGCTACACCTTC.

This chain connects TRBV2 to TRBJ1-1, with a possible D match to TRBD1 (5 bases). Germline CDR1 SNHLY, CDR2 FYNNEI. V was cut by 8 bases and J by 2 bases, with 24 bases left in between. This CDR3 is built from 17 residues. CDR3 sequence reads: CASPPGPGRKRNTEAFF. CDR3 DNA: TGTGCCAGCCCTCCCGGTCCAGGGAGAAAGAGAAACACTGAAGCTTTCTTT.

The chain recombines TRBV7-9 with TRBJ2-1; no clear D. CDR1 and CDR2 from the germline V gene are SEHNR and FQNEAQ (reference sequence). CDR3 length equals 10 residues. Trimming shortened V by 3 bases and J by 10 bases, and 4 bases separated the two germline ends. CDR3 nucleotides: TGTGCCAGCAGCTTGACAGAGCAGTTCTTC. Translation: CASSLTEQFF.

This chain uses TRBV29-1 with TRBJ2-5; no clear D gene. This CDR3 spans 12 amino acids. CDR1 SQVTM and CDR2 ANQGSEA come from the germline V gene. V was clipped by 6 bases and J by 5 bases, with 13 bases between them. The CDR3 nucleotides are TGCAGCGTGGTGGGTGTTTGGGAGACCCAGTACTTC. It encodes CSVVGVWETQYF.

The genes are TRBV15 and TRBJ1-2; tentatively, D is TRBD1 (5 bases). This CDR3 has 13 amino acids. V was trimmed by 0 bases and J by 10 bases, leaving 12 bases between them. From germline, CDR1 is LNHNV and CDR2 YYDKDF (reference sequence). CDR3 nucleotide sequence: TGTGCCACCAGCAGAGATAACAGGTGGGACTACACCTTC. Its translation is CATSRDNRWDYTF.

The chain has TRBV6-5 and TRBJ2-7; D remains unclear. From germline, CDR1 is MNHEY and CDR2 SVGAGI. V lost 5 bases, J lost 6 bases, and 14 bases lay in between. This CDR3 spans 13 amino acids. The CDR3 coding sequence is TGTGCCAGCAGTCCTGGGATCGGGTCCGAGCAGTACTTC. Translating it yields CASSPGIGSEQYF.

J is TRBJ2-1 and V is TRBV5-4; 10 bases are a match to TRBD2. V trimming: 3 bases; J trimming: 2 bases; junction bases outside the gene matches: 2. From germline, CDR1 is SGHNT and CDR2 YYREEE (reference sequence). The CDR3 totals 15 residues. This CDR3 is CASSSGLAAYNEQFF. CDR3 sequence (DNA): TGTGCCAGCAGCTCTGGACTAGCGGCCTACAATGAGCAGTTCTTC.

DNA of the CDR3: TGTGCCAGCAGCTTAGTCATTGGGGATGAAAAACTGTTTTTT. Translation gives CASSLVIGDEKLFF. The chain employs TRBV7-8 and TRBJ1-4; D remains ambiguous. Trimming stripped 1 base from V and 6 bases from J, with 9 bases between. Germline V gene sequence: CDR1 SGHVS, CDR2 FQNEAQ. The CDR3 has 14 residues.

This chain connects TRBV9 to TRBJ1-2; D gene unclear. Germline V gives CDR1 SGDLS, CDR2 YYNGEE. There are 13 residues in the CDR3. Trimming left V 3 bases short and J 4 bases short, with 10 bases between. Written as DNA, the CDR3 is TGTGCCAGCAGCGGCCGACTAGTCTATGGCTACACCTTC. It is translated as CASSGRLVYGYTF.

In this sample, this clone turned up a few times. CDR3 sequence: CASSLGVAGELYNEQFF. In nucleotides, the CDR3 is TGTGCCAGCAGCTTGGGAGTGGCGGGGGAGCTATACAATGAGCAGTTCTTC. The chain couples TRBV5-4 to TRBJ2-1; TRBD2 agrees at 7 bases. CDR3 length: 17 residues. Germline CDR1 reads SGHNT; CDR2 reads YYREEE (reference sequence). The ends lost 0 bases at V and 4 bases at J; junction bases unmatched: 10.

The chain uses TRBV2 and TRBJ1-2; the match to TRBD1 covers 7 bases. This CDR3 region has 15 residues. Germline CDR1 is SNHLY and CDR2 is FYNNEI. Losses at the gene ends were 3 bases for V and 3 bases for J; bases not matched to a gene: 7. The CDR3 protein is CASSDLQGIDYGYTF. Here the CDR3 DNA reads TGTGCCAGCAGTGACCTACAGGGGATTGACTATGGCTACACCTTC.